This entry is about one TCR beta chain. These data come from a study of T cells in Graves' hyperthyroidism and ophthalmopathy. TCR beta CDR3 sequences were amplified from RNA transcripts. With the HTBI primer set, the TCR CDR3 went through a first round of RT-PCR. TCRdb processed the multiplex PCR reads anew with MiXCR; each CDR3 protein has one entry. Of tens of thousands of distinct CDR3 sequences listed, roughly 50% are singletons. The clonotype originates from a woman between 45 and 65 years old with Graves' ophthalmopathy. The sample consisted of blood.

This CDR3 is CATTDRVNEKLFF. CDR3 in DNA: TGTGCCACCACGGACAGGGTTAATGAAAAACTGTTTTTT. V is TRBV10-3 and J is TRBJ1-4; 8 bases are shared with TRBD1. CDR3 length: 13 residues. Losses at the gene ends were 10 bases for V and 4 bases for J; bases not matched to a gene: 5. Germline CDR1 reads ENHRY; CDR2 reads SYGVKD.